The T cell receptor (beta chain) under discussion was sequenced for a study of long-term antiretroviral therapy in people with HIV. Study in general: Sampling started about a decade before the 2015 immediate-ART recommendation. The study's findings and limits: Pre-ART-expanded clones dominated the repertoire at all time points.

This clone was seen only once. Its antigen remains unidentified. Sequencing used immunoSEQ v3.0 at survey level. The assay was immunoSEQ multiplex PCR, and TCRdb's table has in-frame clones only and misses some. The sample carries about 21,000 clones, about 70% recorded once. The clonotype originates from a young man with HIV. Sequencing used unsorted PBMCs, obtained 0.5 years before starting antiretroviral therapy.

The CDR3 reads CASSSGTSEETQYF. CDR3 coding DNA: TGTGCCAGCAGCTCGGGGACTAGCGAAGAGACCCAGTACTTC. V and J are TRBV9 and TRBJ2-5; TRBD2 matches at 10 bases. Germline V CDR1 and CDR2: SGDLS, YYNGEE. This CDR3 has 14 residues. V shed 4 bases and J 3 bases; nucleotides not matched to a gene: 3.